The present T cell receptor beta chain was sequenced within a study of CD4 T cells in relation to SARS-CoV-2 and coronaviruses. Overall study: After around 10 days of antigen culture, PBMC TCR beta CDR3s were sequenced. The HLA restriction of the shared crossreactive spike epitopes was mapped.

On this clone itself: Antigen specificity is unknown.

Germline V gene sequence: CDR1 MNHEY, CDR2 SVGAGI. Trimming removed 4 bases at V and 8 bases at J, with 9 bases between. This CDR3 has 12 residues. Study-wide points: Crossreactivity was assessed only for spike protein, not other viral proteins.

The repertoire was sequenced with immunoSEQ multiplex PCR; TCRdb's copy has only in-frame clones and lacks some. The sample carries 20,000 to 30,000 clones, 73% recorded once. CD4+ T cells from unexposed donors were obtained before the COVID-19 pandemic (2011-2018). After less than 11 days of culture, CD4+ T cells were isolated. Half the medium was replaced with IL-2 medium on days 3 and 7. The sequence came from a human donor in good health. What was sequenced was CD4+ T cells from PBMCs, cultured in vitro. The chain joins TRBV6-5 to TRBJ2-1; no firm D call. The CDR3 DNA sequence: TGTGCCAGCAGTTGGTTAGTCGATGAGCAGTTCTTC. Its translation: CASSWLVDEQFF.